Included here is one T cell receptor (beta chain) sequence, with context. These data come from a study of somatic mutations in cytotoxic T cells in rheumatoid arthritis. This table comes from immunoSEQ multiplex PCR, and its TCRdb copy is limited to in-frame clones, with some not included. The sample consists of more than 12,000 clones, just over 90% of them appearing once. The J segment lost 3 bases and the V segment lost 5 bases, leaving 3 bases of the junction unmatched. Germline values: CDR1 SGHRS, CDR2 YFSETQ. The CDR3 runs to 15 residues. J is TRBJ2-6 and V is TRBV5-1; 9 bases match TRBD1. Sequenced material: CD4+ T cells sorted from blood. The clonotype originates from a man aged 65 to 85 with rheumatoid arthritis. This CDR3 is CASRRTGVGANVLTF. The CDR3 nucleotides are TGCGCCAGCAGACGGACAGGGGTTGGGGCCAACGTCCTGACTTTC.